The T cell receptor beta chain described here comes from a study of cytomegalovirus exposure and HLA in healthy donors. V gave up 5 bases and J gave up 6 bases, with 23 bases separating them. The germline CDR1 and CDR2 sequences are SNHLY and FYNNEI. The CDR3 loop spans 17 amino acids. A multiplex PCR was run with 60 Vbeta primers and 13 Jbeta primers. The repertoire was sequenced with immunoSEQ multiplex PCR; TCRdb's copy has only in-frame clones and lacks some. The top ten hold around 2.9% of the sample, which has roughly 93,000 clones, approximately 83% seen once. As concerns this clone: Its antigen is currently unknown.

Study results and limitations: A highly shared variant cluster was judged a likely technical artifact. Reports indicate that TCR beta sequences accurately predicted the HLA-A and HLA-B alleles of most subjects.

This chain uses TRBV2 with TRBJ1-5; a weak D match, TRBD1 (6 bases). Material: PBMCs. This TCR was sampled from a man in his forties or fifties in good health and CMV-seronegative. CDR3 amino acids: CASSPTGSPRIGQPQHF. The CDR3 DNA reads TGTGCCAGCAGTCCAACAGGGTCCCCAAGGATAGGTCAGCCCCAGCATTTT.